Presented here are 23 T cell receptor beta chains from one specimen sequenced in a study of T cell repertoires in ileal Crohn's disease. Profiling relied on immunoSEQ multiplex PCR, and the TCRdb table lists in-frame clones only, not all of them. This table has 9,500 to 12,000 clones, roughly 82% appearing once. Sequenced input: ileal tissue. These receptors came from an adult with Crohn's disease.

The genes are TRBV7-6 and TRBJ2-3; 9 positions match TRBD2. V was clipped by 2 bases and J by 3 bases; unmatched bases: 3. This CDR3 has 15 amino acids. Looked up from germline, CDR1 is SGHVS and CDR2 is FNYEAQ. For the CDR3, the DNA is TGTGCCAGCAGCTTAAGCGGGGGGACTACAGATACGCAGTATTTT. Protein sequence: CASSLSGGTTDTQYF.

The rearrangement joins TRBV5-6 to TRBJ2-5; D call uncertain. The CDR3 consists of 15 residues. Deletions cut 9 bases from V and 2 bases from J, with 20 bases between. The germline V gene has CDR1 SGHDT and CDR2 YYEEEE. Here the CDR3 DNA reads TGTGCCACCACCTACAGCAAAATAGAACAAGAGACCCAGTACTTC. Translation: CATTYSKIEQETQYF.

This chain links TRBV29-1 with TRBJ1-1; D is undetermined. The CDR3 extends over 15 amino acids. V was clipped by 7 bases and J by 0 bases, with 18 bases between them. The germline V gene encodes CDR1 SQVTM and CDR2 ANQGSEA. Here the CDR3 reads CSANNRWALNTEAFF. The DNA for the CDR3 is TGCAGCGCCAATAATCGCTGGGCCTTGAACACTGAAGCTTTCTTT.

V gene TRBV6-5 combines with J gene TRBJ1-5, with 7 bases aligning to TRBD1. CDR1 is MNHEY and CDR2 is SVGAGI in the germline V gene. J lost 6 bases, V lost 6 bases, and 8 bases had no gene match. The CDR3 contains 14 residues. This CDR3 reads CASRLQGQGQPQHF. The CDR3 nucleotides read TGTGCCAGCAGGTTACAGGGGCAGGGTCAGCCCCAGCATTTT.

This rearrangement joins TRBV5-1 to TRBJ2-5, with TRBD1 matching 10 bases. V lost 1 base and J lost 4; bases outside the gene matches: 10. Germline CDR1 reads SGHRS; CDR2 reads YFSETQ. The CDR3 contains 17 residues. CDR3 residues: CASSLLVGDRGGETQYF. CDR3 coding DNA: TGCGCCAGCAGCTTGTTAGTCGGGGACAGGGGAGGAGAGACCCAGTACTTC. The full variable domain, with the rest looked up from reference TRBV5-1 and TRBJ2-5, is KAGVTQTPRYLIKTRGQQVTLSCSPISGHRSVSWYQQTPGQGLQFLFEYFSETQRNKGNFPGRFSGRQFSNSRSEMNVSTLELGDSALYLCASSLLVGDRGGETQYFGPGTRLLVL.

The chain combines TRBV11-2 with TRBJ2-7, with D perhaps matching TRBD1 (5 bases). Deletions cut 5 bases from V and 5 bases from J, with 13 bases between. This CDR3 is 13 amino acids long. Germline V gives CDR1 SGHAT, CDR2 FQNNGV. The CDR3 loop reads CASSPGFLNEQYF. Written as DNA, the CDR3 is TGTGCCAGCAGCCCAGGGTTTTTGAACGAGCAGTACTTC.

The V and J genes are TRBV5-1 and TRBJ2-1, with a possible D match to TRBD1 (5 bases). Trimming took 0 bases from V and 2 from J, leaving 6 bases between them. CDR1 and CDR2 (germline): SGHRS, YFSETQ. The CDR3 totals 14 residues. The CDR3 protein is CASSLDRTYNEQFF. The CDR3 nucleotides are TGCGCCAGCAGCTTGGACAGGACCTACAATGAGCAGTTCTTC.

The gene calls are TRBV5-4 and TRBJ1-2; TRBD1 matches at 8 bases. There are 14 residues in the CDR3. V trimming: 4 bases; J trimming: 4 bases; junction bases outside the gene matches: 6. Germline lookup yields CDR1 SGHNT and CDR2 YYREEE (reference sequence). The CDR3 loop is CASSAAGTGYGYTF. The CDR3 nucleotides are TGTGCCAGCAGCGCAGCCGGGACAGGCTATGGCTACACCTTC.

V usage is TRBV7-9 and J usage is TRBJ1-5, with 9 positions matching TRBD1. Germline V gene sequence: CDR1 SEHNR, CDR2 FQNEAQ (reference sequence). The CDR3 is 17 amino acids. After removal of 3 bases from V and 5 bases from J, the junction contained 11 bases not matched to a gene. CDR3 DNA: TGTGCCAGCAGCTTTGCGACAGGGGGAGCCGCCGATCAGCCCCAGCATTTT. It yields the protein CASSFATGGAADQPQHF.

V and J are TRBV7-6 and TRBJ1-1, with D possibly being TRBD1 (5 bases). The CDR3 is 19 residues long. Trimming removed 3 bases at V and 1 base at J, with 24 bases between. Germline lookup yields CDR1 SGHVS and CDR2 FNYEAQ. The CDR3, as DNA: TGTGCCAGCAGCTTTAGAGACAGACCCATAGACTTAGAGAACACTGAAGCTTTCTTT. It yields the protein CASSFRDRPIDLENTEAFF.

The V call is TRBV27, the J call TRBJ2-3; a possible D gene is TRBD2 (5 bases). The germline V gene encodes CDR1 MNHEY and CDR2 SMNVEV (reference sequence). The CDR3 runs 13 residues. Trimming removed 9 bases at V and 4 bases at J, with 14 bases between. CDR3 in amino acids: CASGEPYPDTQYF. The CDR3 nucleotides are TGTGCCAGTGGGGAGCCCTATCCAGATACGCAGTATTTT.

This chain joins TRBV27 and TRBJ1-1; 7 nucleotides line up with TRBD1. Germline CDR1 reads MNHEY; CDR2 reads SMNVEV (reference sequence). V was pared by 5 bases and J by 4 bases, with 10 bases of the junction left unmatched. This CDR3 contains 15 residues. The CDR3 DNA sequence: TGTGCCAGCAGTGCCCTCATCAGGGGGAGCACTGAAGCTTTCTTT. Residues: CASSALIRGSTEAFF.

CDR3 sequence: CASSLGTGYYSGANVLTF. The DNA for the CDR3 is TGCGCCAGCAGCTTGGGGACAGGCTACTACTCTGGGGCCAACGTCCTGACTTTC. V usage is TRBV5-1 and J usage is TRBJ2-6, with 7 bases that match TRBD1. CDR1 is SGHRS, CDR2 YFSETQ, per germline. With V trimmed by 0 bases and J by 0 bases, 6 bases remained unmatched. The CDR3 spans 18 residues.

This clone has only a few counts. V is TRBV28 and J is TRBJ2-3; no clear D gene. Trimming stripped 6 bases from V and 5 bases from J, with 18 bases between. This CDR3 spans 15 amino acids. Germline loops: CDR1 MDHEN, CDR2 SYDVKM. CDR3 sequence reads: CASSKISSRGDTQYF. The CDR3 DNA reads as TGTGCCAGCAGCAAGATATCCTCTAGAGGAGATACGCAGTATTTT.

The sample holds a few counts of this clone. The chain's CDR3 is CASSGHFDQPQHF. CDR3 sequence (DNA): TGTGCCAGCAGCGGCCACTTTGATCAGCCCCAGCATTTT. The chain carries TRBV9 and TRBJ1-5; D uncertain. This CDR3 comprises 13 residues. Germline CDR1 is SGDLS and CDR2 is YYNGEE. The V and J ends lost 3 bases and 5 bases respectively, with 9 bases between them. The whole variable domain, filled in from reference TRBV9 and TRBJ1-5, reads DSGVTQTPKHLITATGQRVTLRCSPRSGDLSVYWYQQSLDQGLQFLIQYYNGEERAKGNILERFSAQQFPDLHSELNLSSLELGDSALYFCASSGHFDQPQHFGDGTRLSIL.

The J gene is TRBJ1-2, the V gene TRBV29-1, with a tentative D call TRBD1 (5 bases). Deletions cut 7 bases from V and 8 bases from J, with 17 bases between. The CDR3 totals 12 residues. CDR1 SQVTM and CDR2 ANQGSEA come from the germline V gene. The CDR3 bases are TGCAGCGCCTCGGGGGGAGCGCAGGGCTACACCTTC. Translation gives CSASGGAQGYTF.

V and J are TRBV28 and TRBJ1-2, with 9 bases matching TRBD1. Germline values: CDR1 MDHEN, CDR2 SYDVKM. This CDR3 comprises 16 residues. J lost 4 bases, V lost 2 bases, and 8 bases had no gene match. The CDR3 protein is CASSLVGQGRSYGYTF. In DNA form, the CDR3 reads TGTGCCAGCAGTTTAGTGGGACAGGGAAGGAGCTATGGCTACACCTTC.

V gene TRBV6-1 combines with J gene TRBJ1-2; D is undetermined. V was cut by 3 bases and J by 1 base, with 6 bases left in between. Germline assignment: CDR1 MNHNS and CDR2 SASEGT. CDR3 length: 13 residues. In nucleotides, the CDR3 is TGTGCCAGCAGTGAGCAGAATAACTATGGCTACACCTTC. Its translation is CASSEQNNYGYTF.

The chain employs TRBV10-1 and TRBJ2-2; the match to TRBD1 covers 11 bases. CDR3 length: 16 amino acids. CDR1 and CDR2 (germline): WNHNN, SYGVQD (reference sequence). V lost 6 bases, J lost 7 bases, and 10 bases stayed unmatched. CDR3 bases: TGCGCCAGCAGCGAGGGGACAGGGGGTGGGTTCGGGGAGCTGTTTTTT. Protein: CASSEGTGGGFGELFF.

The rearrangement uses TRBV6-4 and TRBJ2-2, with 10 nucleotides matching TRBD1. V trimming: 4 bases; J trimming: 4 bases; junction bases outside the gene matches: 3. The CDR3 extends over 15 amino acids. The germline CDR1 and CDR2 sequences are MRHNA and SNTAGT. The CDR3: CASSARTGGTGELFF. The DNA for the CDR3 is TGTGCCAGCAGTGCTAGGACAGGGGGCACCGGGGAGCTGTTTTTT.

CDR3 in DNA: TGTGCCAGCAGGAGAGAATCTGGGGCCAACGTCCTGACTTTC. Its protein is CASRRESGANVLTF. V and J are TRBV6-1 and TRBJ2-6; D unresolved. The CDR3 contains 14 residues. V shed 6 bases and J shed 1 base, with 7 bases lying between them. The germline V gene encodes CDR1 MNHNS and CDR2 SASEGT.

This clone was counted once. The V gene is TRBV5-1, the J gene TRBJ1-5; D ambiguous. The CDR3 has 12 residues. The V end lost 10 bases, the J end lost 5 bases, and 13 bases lay between the germline ends. CDR1 and CDR2 from the germline V gene are SGHRS and YFSETQ. The CDR3 here is CAGDREYQPQHF. The CDR3 DNA reads TGCGCCGGCGACCGGGAATATCAGCCCCAGCATTTT.

This clone was seen more than once but under ten times. V is TRBV4-1 and J is TRBJ1-1; possible D gene TRBD1, 6 bases. The CDR3 spans 16 residues. Germline CDR1 is MGHRA and CDR2 is YSYEKL. Trimming cost V 3 bases and J 6 bases, with 20 bases left between them. The DNA for the CDR3 is TGCGCCAGCAGCCAGTCGCGGGGGCGCGTGTTCCCTGAAGCTTTCTTT. Its protein is CASSQSRGRVFPEAFF.